One sample yielded the 18 T cell receptor beta chains listed below, sequenced in a study of patients and donors after allogeneic stem cell transplantation. TCRdb re-called the RT-PCR reads with MiXCR, one entry per CDR3 protein. The sample consists of 57,000 or so distinct CDR3 sequences, about an eighth of them appearing once. Input material: blood, either unsorted or a sorted T cell fraction (not recorded which). These receptors originate from a human donor who was either an allogeneic HSCT recipient or a stem cell or donor lymphocyte infusion donor (not recorded which). It is not recorded whose cells these are; they may come from a transplant donor.

This clonotype has just a few counts. The rearrangement links TRBV10-3 to TRBJ2-7; 8 nucleotides line up with TRBD1. This CDR3 has 14 amino acids. V dropped 3 bases and J dropped 2; count of bases not matched to a gene: 3. In germline, CDR1 is ENHRY, CDR2 SYGVKD. DNA for the CDR3: TGTGCCATCAGTGAAACAGGGGGGCCCTACGAGCAGTACTTC. Encoded protein: CAISETGGPYEQYF.

This clonotype has only a few counts. The rearrangement joins TRBV5-1 to TRBJ2-1, with D unclear. The CDR3 totals 12 residues. The germline V and J ends were trimmed by 0 bases and 11 bases, with 9 bases remaining between them. Per germline, CDR1 SGHRS and CDR2 YFSETQ. The CDR3 sequence: CASSLGAVQQFF. CDR3 coding DNA: TGCGCCAGCAGCTTGGGTGCGGTTCAGCAGTTCTTC.

This clonotype occurred many times. The chain carries TRBV10-3 and TRBJ1-1, with a possible D match to TRBD1 (5 bases). The V and J ends lost 2 bases and 8 bases respectively, with 12 bases between them. This CDR3 contains 13 residues. Germline CDR1 and CDR2: ENHRY and SYGVKD. The CDR3 protein is CAISEGFWDEAFF. The CDR3 DNA reads TGTGCCATCAGTGAGGGGTTTTGGGACGAAGCTTTCTTT.

This clonotype was observed at least ten times. The chain links TRBV6-5 to TRBJ1-3, with 7 bases that match TRBD1. This CDR3 spans 16 amino acids. Unmatched junction bases numbered 4, after V lost 0 bases and J lost 2 bases. The germline V gene has CDR1 MNHEY and CDR2 SVGAGI. CDR3 in DNA: TGTGCCAGCAGTTACTCGATGGGACAGACTGGAAACACCATATATTTT. It translates to CASSYSMGQTGNTIYF.

There are many counts of this clonotype. This chain connects TRBV6-5 to TRBJ1-2; D is possibly TRBD1 (5 bases). Trimming took off 0 bases at V and 4 bases at J, with 15 bases between the two ends. The CDR3 consists of 16 residues. Germline V CDR1 and CDR2: MNHEY, SVGAGI. The CDR3 DNA sequence: TGTGCCAGCAGTTACTCGAATCAGGGAGAGGGCTATGGCTACACCTTC. Translated, it gives CASSYSNQGEGYGYTF.

This clonotype was picked up a small number of times. The rearrangement links TRBV6-6 to TRBJ1-5, with D maybe TRBD1 (5 bases). The CDR3 runs to 14 residues. Germline V gives CDR1 MNHNY, CDR2 SVGAGI (reference sequence). Trimming took off 11 bases at V and 6 bases at J, with 20 bases between the two ends. CDR3 DNA: TGTGCCTACTCAGTGGAAGGGGCAGGTCAGCCCCAGCATTTT. This encodes CAYSVEGAGQPQHF.

This clonotype occurred many times. The rearrangement links TRBV20-1 to TRBJ1-5; TRBD1 aligns across 7 bases. V dropped 5 bases and J dropped 3; count of bases not matched to a gene: 7. This CDR3 contains 14 residues. Germline loops: CDR1 DFQATT, CDR2 SNEGSKA (reference sequence). The DNA for the CDR3 is TGCAGTGCTCCGACAGGGAATGCCAATCAGCCCCAGCATTTT. As protein: CSAPTGNANQPQHF.

This rearrangement joins TRBV3-1 to TRBJ2-2; tentative D call: TRBD2 (6 bases). Trimming cost V 2 bases and J 8 bases, with 12 bases left between them. Germline V lookup: CDR1 LGHDT, CDR2 YNNKEL (reference sequence). This CDR3 has 14 amino acids. In DNA form, the CDR3 reads TGTGCCAGCAGCCAAAGGGAGGCGGGAGGGGAGCTGTTTTTT. Its protein is CASSQREAGGELFF. Full variable domain (outside the CDR3, taken from reference TRBV3-1 and TRBJ2-2): DTAVSQTPKYLVTQMGNDKSIKCEQNLGHDTMYWYKQDSKKFLKIMFSYNNKELIINETVPNRFSPKSPDKAHLNLHINSLELGDSAVYFCASSQREAGGELFFGEGSRLTVL.

This chain connects TRBV3-1 to TRBJ2-7; TRBD1 agrees at 9 bases. The J segment lost 5 bases and the V segment lost 2 bases, leaving 4 bases of the junction unmatched. The CDR3 is 14 residues long. From germline, CDR1 is LGHDT and CDR2 YNNKEL (reference sequence). The CDR3 coding sequence is TGTGCCAGCAGCCAACCGGGACAGGGCCACGAGCAGTACTTC. Translating it yields CASSQPGQGHEQYF.

There are many counts of this clonotype. This chain links TRBV27 with TRBJ1-1, with D perhaps TRBD1 (5 bases). The CDR3 has 19 residues. CDR1 is MNHEY and CDR2 is SMNVEV in the germline V gene (reference sequence). Trimming removed 0 bases from V and 4 bases from J, with 24 bases in between. The CDR3 sequence: CASSLSIIWDLGSGTEAFF. Written as DNA, the CDR3 is TGTGCCAGCAGTTTATCGATAATCTGGGACCTGGGGTCGGGCACTGAAGCTTTCTTT.

There are many counts of this clonotype. The chain combines TRBV12-3 or TRBV12-4 with TRBJ2-1; no firm D call. V was cut by 7 bases and J by 4 bases, with 8 bases left in between. This CDR3 region has 12 residues. The CDR3 nucleotides are TGTGCCAGCACGCCCGGTTACAATGAGCAGTTCTTC. It encodes CASTPGYNEQFF.

In this sample, this clonotype turned up many times. V and J are TRBV4-1 and TRBJ1-1, with D hard to call. Germline CDR1 MGHRA, CDR2 YSYEKL. The germline V and J ends were trimmed by 0 bases and 1 base, with 12 bases remaining between them. This CDR3 has 16 residues. This CDR3 is CASSQDSDFRNTEAFF. The CDR3 nucleotides read TGCGCCAGCAGCCAAGATTCCGACTTCCGGAACACTGAAGCTTTCTTT.

V gene TRBV15 combines with J gene TRBJ2-6, with 12 bases lining up with TRBD2. Germline V gives CDR1 LNHNV, CDR2 YYDKDF (reference sequence). The CDR3 length is 19 residues. V gave up 3 bases and J gave up 0 bases; unmatched junction bases: 6. The CDR3 is CATSRGGLAGSSGANVLTF. The CDR3 coding sequence is TGTGCCACCAGCAGGGGAGGACTAGCGGGATCCTCTGGGGCCAACGTCCTGACTTTC.

This clonotype was detected a few times. The chain joins TRBV7-9 to TRBJ1-6, with D tentatively TRBD1 (5 bases). The CDR3 is 14 residues long. Trimming pared 5 bases from V and 5 bases from J, leaving 10 bases between. The germline gives CDR1 SEHNR, CDR2 FQNEAQ (reference sequence). The CDR3 DNA sequence: TGTGCCAGCAGCCCGGGGCTCCATAATTCACCCCTCCACTTT. Translation: CASSPGLHNSPLHF. Drawing the rest from reference TRBV7-9 and TRBJ1-6, the complete variable domain is DTGVSQNPRHKITKRGQNVTFRCDPISEHNRLYWYRQTLGQGPEFLTYFQNEAQLEKSRLLSDRFSAERPKGSFSTLEIQRTEQGDSAMYLCASSPGLHNSPLHFGNGTRLTVT.

This clonotype was recorded at least ten times. Because the CDR3's place on the DNA is in doubt, the DNA is left out and the CDR3 is given as listed by TCRdb. This rearrangement joins TRBV3-1 to TRBJ1-4. The CDR3 totals 17 residues, both ends included. The germline V gene has CDR1 LGHDT and CDR2 YNNKEL (reference sequence). This CDR3 reads CASSQGQGLSEKKNCFF.

This chain uses TRBV5-1 with TRBJ2-1; 11 nucleotides align to TRBD2. This CDR3 is 15 amino acids long. The V gene's germline CDR1 is SGHRS and CDR2 YFSETQ. J lost 4 bases, V lost 4 bases, and 4 bases had no gene match. CDR3 sequence: CASSPVAGGYNEQFF. DNA for the CDR3: TGCGCCAGCAGCCCCGTAGCGGGAGGGTACAATGAGCAGTTCTTC.

The gene calls are TRBV13 and TRBJ2-7; D unresolved. The CDR3 extends over 14 amino acids. Trimming took off 4 bases at V and 0 bases at J, with 10 bases between the two ends. Germline-derived CDR1 and CDR2 are PRHDT and FYEKMQ (reference sequence). CDR3 sequence (DNA): TGTGCCAGCAGCTCGGAGATAAGCTCCTACGAGCAGTACTTC. Amino acids: CASSSEISSYEQYF.

This clonotype appeared a few times. The rearrangement links TRBV29-1 to TRBJ2-7; 9 positions match TRBD1. Trimming took 2 bases from V and 2 from J; bases not matched to a gene: 13. The CDR3 is 17 residues long. The V gene's germline CDR1 is SQVTM and CDR2 ANQGSEA. The CDR3 protein is CSVEMGQGKHSPYEQYF. CDR3 coding DNA: TGCAGCGTTGAAATGGGACAGGGAAAGCATTCGCCCTACGAGCAGTACTTC.